The subject of this entry is one T cell receptor (beta chain). Its matching antigen is unknown. CDR1 is LNHDA, CDR2 SQIVND, per germline (reference sequence). Trimming left V 4 bases short and J 5 bases short, with 17 bases between. This CDR3 is built from 16 residues. The source of the sample is a study of tumour-infiltrating T cells in Burkitt lymphoma. Study summary: Survival, overall and progression-free, tracked with productive clonality. Study conclusions and caveats: Many Burkitt lymphoma patients shared several public clonotypes.

The assay was immunoSEQ multiplex PCR, and TCRdb's table has in-frame clones only and misses some. The data contain around 6,600 clones, about 85% of them singletons. The V call is TRBV19, the J call TRBJ2-2; possibly TRBD1 or TRBD2 for D (6 bases each). This sequence originates from a human donor with Burkitt lymphoma. Sequenced input: tumor tissue. CDR3 region: CASSRDWGARTGELFF. The DNA of the CDR3 is TGTGCCAGTAGTAGGGATTGGGGGGCGAGGACCGGGGAGCTGTTTTTT.